This T cell receptor beta chain is from a study of blood T cells in healthy people across ages. This clonotype was counted only a few times. The CDR3 runs 16 residues. The V end lost 2 bases, the J end lost 0 bases, and 12 bases lay between the germline ends. CDR1 KGHSH and CDR2 LQKENI come from the germline V gene. It was with a sample-barcoded 5' primer and a J-beta primer mix that a second PCR of roughly 7 to 12 cycles was run. Tags on each cDNA molecule came from a template-switch adaptor with 12 random nucleotides. From the 5' RACE reads, TCRdb called clonotypes with MiXCR, one entry per CDR3 protein. Of 780,000 or so distinct CDR3 sequences listed, around half are singletons.

Specimen: blood. This receptor was obtained from a man of 80 years or more in good health. The chain links TRBV18 to TRBJ2-3; perhaps TRBD2 as D (6 bases). This CDR3 reads CASSPFGSGSTDTQYF. The CDR3 bases are TGTGCCAGCTCACCATTTGGGAGCGGGAGCACAGATACGCAGTATTTT.